Here is one T cell receptor beta chain with its context. Its antigen is currently unknown. The source of the sample is a study of regulatory T cells. All CD3G-deficient patients showed autoimmunity, more severe in two. Patients, 2 to 39 years old, had expanded memory T-cell proportions. CD4+ cells were sorted into CD25-high CD127-low regulatory cells and CD25-low CD127-high conventional cells. The PCR used 52 TRBV and 13 TRBJ primers. Assay used: immunoSEQ multiplex PCR; TCRdb lists only in-frame clones, some missing. The sample includes 20,000 to 25,000 clones, roughly 88% seen only once; the top ten take 1.3%. Study-wide results and caveats: In CD3G-deficient patients, conventional CD4+ T cells were enriched for hydrophobic CDR3 residues at positions 6 and 7. Patient repertoires had restricted TRB V-J pairs and skewed V and J usage, most in Tregs.

The sequence was collected from a child under 18 with CD3G deficiency. Sequencing was performed on conventional CD4+ T cells sorted from blood.

The CDR3 loop is CASTLQGPNPGELFF. The CDR3 nucleotides read TGTGCCAGCACGTTGCAGGGACCTAACCCCGGGGAGCTGTTTTTT. The J gene is TRBJ2-2, the V gene TRBV6-1; the D call may be TRBD1 or TRBD2 (5 bases each). V lost 7 bases and J lost 6, with 18 bases in between. Germline assignment: CDR1 MNHNS and CDR2 SASEGT. This CDR3 comprises 15 residues.